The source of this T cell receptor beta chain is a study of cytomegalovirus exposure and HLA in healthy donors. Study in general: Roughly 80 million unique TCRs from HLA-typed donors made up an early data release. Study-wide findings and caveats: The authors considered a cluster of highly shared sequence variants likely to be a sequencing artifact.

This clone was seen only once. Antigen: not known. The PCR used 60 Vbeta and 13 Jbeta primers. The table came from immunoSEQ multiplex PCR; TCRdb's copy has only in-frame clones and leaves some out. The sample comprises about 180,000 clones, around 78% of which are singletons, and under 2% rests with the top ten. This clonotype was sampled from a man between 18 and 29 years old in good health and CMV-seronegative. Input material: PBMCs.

The CDR3 DNA is TGTGCCAGCCAGACTAGCGGGGCTCAAGAGACCCAGTACTTC. It is translated as CASQTSGAQETQYF. This chain links TRBV28 with TRBJ2-5; 11 nucleotides match TRBD2. Germline CDR1 MDHEN, CDR2 SYDVKM. CDR3 size: 14 residues. With 8 bases clipped from V and 2 bases from J, the junction kept 4 bases outside the gene matches.